These 26 T cell receptor beta chains came from one sample sequenced in a study of T cell responses to AZD1222 COVID-19 vaccine. The method was immunoSEQ multiplex PCR; TCRdb's version includes in-frame clones alone and lacks a portion of them. The sample records 150,000 to 200,000 clones, around nine tenths being singletons. Here the sequenced sample was peripheral blood, taken 28 days after the second AZD1222 dose. The receptors derive from an adult who received the AZD1222 COVID-19 vaccine.

V is TRBV18 and J is TRBJ1-1; D ambiguous. This CDR3 is built from 12 residues. Germline CDR1 reads KGHSH; CDR2 reads LQKENI. The V gene lost 3 bases and the J gene lost 11 bases, with 13 bases spanning the gap. CDR3 loop: CASSPPSPPAFF. The CDR3 nucleotides read TGTGCCAGCTCACCGCCCAGCCCCCCGGCTTTCTTT.

The sample holds one count of this clone. V and J are TRBV5-1 and TRBJ1-1; 11 positions agree with TRBD1. CDR1 is SGHRS, CDR2 YFSETQ, per germline. This CDR3 is 18 amino acids long. J gave up 5 bases and V 2 bases, and 14 bases lay outside the gene matches. CDR3 DNA: TGCGCCAGCAGCTTAAGAGTCAGGACAGGGGGCGTGGGGACTGAAGCTTTCTTT. Protein: CASSLRVRTGGVGTEAFF. Looking up the rest from reference TRBV5-1 and TRBJ1-1 gives the full variable domain: KAGVTQTPRYLIKTRGQQVTLSCSPISGHRSVSWYQQTPGQGLQFLFEYFSETQRNKGNFPGRFSGRQFSNSRSEMNVSTLELGDSALYLCASSLRVRTGGVGTEAFFGQGTRLTVV.

This chain connects TRBV7-3 to TRBJ1-1; D is perhaps TRBD1 (5 bases). V shed 3 bases and J shed 0 bases, with 11 bases lying between them. Per the germline V gene, CDR1 is SGHTA and CDR2 is FQGTGA. CDR3 length equals 15 residues. The CDR3 region has the DNA TGTGCCAGCAGCTTTACAGGTAGCCTGAACACTGAAGCTTTCTTT. It translates to CASSFTGSLNTEAFF.

The J gene is TRBJ2-1, the V gene TRBV19; 10 nucleotides align to TRBD1. Germline CDR1 and CDR2: LNHDA and SQIVND (reference sequence). The trim removed 4 bases at V and 4 bases at J, leaving 7 bases unmatched. The CDR3 sequence is 16 residues long. CDR3 sequence reads: CASSNPDRGFYNEQFF. CDR3 bases: TGTGCCAGTAGTAATCCGGACAGGGGGTTTTACAATGAGCAGTTCTTC. Full variable domain (remainder filled in from reference TRBV19 and TRBJ2-1): DGGITQSPKYLFRKEGQNVTLSCEQNLNHDAMYWYRQDPGQGLRLIYYSQIVNDFQKGDIAEGYSVSREKKESFPLTVTSAQKNPTAFYLCASSNPDRGFYNEQFFGPGTRLTVL.

V gene TRBV3-1 (or the pseudogene TRBV3-2) combines with J gene TRBJ2-1; TRBD1 is a possible D gene (5 bases). This CDR3 region has 14 residues. The V end was cut by 0 bases, the J end by 7 bases, with 10 bases between. CDR1 LGHDT and CDR2 YNNKEL come from the germline V gene (reference sequence). DNA of the CDR3: TGTGCCAGCAGCCAAGACAGGGTATCGAATGAGCAGTTCTTC. Translating it yields CASSQDRVSNEQFF.

V gene TRBV28 combines with J gene TRBJ1-2; D not resolved. V lost 3 bases and J 6 bases, leaving 11 bases between the germline ends. Germline CDR1 is MDHEN and CDR2 is SYDVKM. The CDR3 is 13 amino acids. The CDR3 region is CASSLLRAHGYTF. The CDR3 bases are TGTGCCAGCAGTTTGCTTAGGGCGCATGGCTACACCTTC.

This rearrangement joins TRBV4-2 to TRBJ2-1; 11 bases fit TRBD2. Unmatched junction bases numbered 5, after V lost 6 bases and J lost 7 bases. From germline, CDR1 is LGHNA and CDR2 YNFKEQ. The CDR3 spans 14 residues. The chain's CDR3 is CASRRLAGSNEQFF. The CDR3 DNA sequence: TGTGCCAGCAGAAGACTAGCGGGGTCAAATGAGCAGTTCTTC.

The V and J genes are TRBV27 and TRBJ2-1; the D gene is possibly TRBD1 (6 bases). The CDR3 runs 16 residues. CDR1 is MNHEY and CDR2 is SMNVEV in the germline V gene (reference sequence). Trimming took off 7 bases at V and 5 bases at J, with 21 bases between the two ends. The CDR3 loop is CASTLAGQGRDNEQFF. The CDR3 nucleotides are TGTGCCAGCACCCTTGCCGGGCAGGGGAGAGACAATGAGCAGTTCTTC.

This clone was seen a single time. The rearrangement joins TRBV5-6 to TRBJ2-2, with a possible D match to TRBD1 (6 bases). Germline lookup yields CDR1 SGHDT and CDR2 YYEEEE. There are 16 residues in the CDR3. V dropped 7 bases and J dropped 1 base, with 17 bases sitting between them. The CDR3 protein is CASSRVDRGNTGELFF. The CDR3, as DNA: TGTGCCAGCTCGAGAGTGGACAGAGGGAACACCGGGGAGCTGTTTTTT.

The gene calls are TRBV3-1 (or the pseudogene TRBV3-2) and TRBJ2-1, with TRBD2 matching 11 bases. Germline loops: CDR1 LGHDT, CDR2 YNNKEL (reference sequence). J lost 10 bases, V lost 4 bases, and 9 bases had no gene match. The CDR3 sequence is 15 residues long. The CDR3 protein is CASSRGLAGAPEQFF. The CDR3 region has the DNA TGTGCCAGCAGCCGCGGACTAGCGGGCGCGCCAGAGCAGTTCTTC.

The V gene is TRBV30, the J gene TRBJ1-5, with unresolved D. This CDR3 has 13 amino acids. V lost 3 bases and J lost 7, with 13 bases in between. Germline V CDR1 and CDR2: GTSNPN, SVGIG (reference sequence). As DNA, the CDR3 is TGTGCCTGGAGCGAGCCCCCCGGGCAGCCCCAGCATTTT. Protein: CAWSEPPGQPQHF.

V and J are TRBV12-3 or TRBV12-4 and TRBJ1-6, with no clear D. The CDR3 is 11 residues long. The V and J ends lost 3 bases and 10 bases respectively, with 4 bases between them. CDR3 DNA: TGTGCCAGCAGTTTCCAGTCACCCCTCCACTTT. Protein: CASSFQSPLHF.

V is TRBV4-2 and J is TRBJ1-6, with D tentatively TRBD1 (5 bases). V was shortened by 0 bases and J by 6 bases, with 12 bases between the two germline ends. CDR3 length: 16 amino acids. Per the germline V gene, CDR1 is LGHNA and CDR2 is YNFKEQ. The CDR3 nucleotides are TGTGCCAGCAGCCAAGAGCCCGGGACGGCTAATTCACCCCTCCACTTT. It is translated as CASSQEPGTANSPLHF.

The chain employs TRBV24-1 and TRBJ2-3, with D maybe TRBD1 (6 bases). The germline V gene has CDR1 KGHDR and CDR2 SFDVKD. CDR3 size: 18 residues. The V and J ends lost 4 bases and 1 base respectively, with 20 bases between them. DNA of the CDR3: TGTGCCACCAGTGACGACAGGCGGACTGCTCTGGGCACAGATACGCAGTATTTT. Its translation is CATSDDRRTALGTDTQYF.

The chain uses TRBV5-1 and TRBJ1-2, with 8 bases lining up with TRBD1. V lost 4 bases to trimming and J lost 7 bases; unmatched junction nucleotides: 12. The CDR3 totals 15 residues. Germline V CDR1 and CDR2: SGHRS, YFSETQ. The CDR3 reads CASSPGGADWIGYTF. CDR3 DNA sequence: TGCGCCAGCAGCCCAGGGGGCGCAGACTGGATTGGCTACACCTTC.

The chain combines TRBV3-1 (or the pseudogene TRBV3-2) with TRBJ1-1, with 8 bases identical to TRBD1. This CDR3 has 14 residues. The junction had 8 bases not matched to a gene; V was cut back by 3 bases and J by 8 bases. CDR1 and CDR2 from the germline V gene are LGHDT and YNNKEL (reference sequence). CDR3 nucleotide sequence: TGTGCCAGCAGCCATGCGGACAGGGCAGGCGAAGCTTTCTTT. As protein: CASSHADRAGEAFF.

The chain is built from TRBV30 and TRBJ1-1, with 12 bases matching TRBD1. This CDR3 has 14 amino acids. J was trimmed by 3 bases and V by 3 bases; bases with no gene match: 2. Germline lookup yields CDR1 GTSNPN and CDR2 SVGIG (reference sequence). CDR3 bases: TGTGCCTGGAGGGGACAGGGGGCCTACACTGAAGCTTTCTTT. The encoded protein is CAWRGQGAYTEAFF.

V usage is TRBV15 and J usage is TRBJ1-2, with TRBD1 as a possible D gene (5 bases). With 0 bases removed from V and 8 bases from J, the gap between germline ends came to 13 bases. CDR1 and CDR2 (germline): LNHNV, YYDKDF (reference sequence). This CDR3 spans 14 amino acids. CDR3 sequence reads: CATSREGRAIGYTF. The CDR3 bases are TGTGCCACCAGCAGAGAGGGCAGGGCAATCGGCTACACCTTC.

The CDR3 DNA reads as TGTGCCTGGAGTACACAGGGGGCTGGAGAGCAGTTCTTC. It specifies CAWSTQGAGEQFF. The chain has TRBV30 and TRBJ2-1; 9 bases are a match to TRBD1. Unmatched junction bases numbered 6, after V lost 2 bases and J lost 10 bases. CDR1 is GTSNPN, CDR2 SVGIG, per germline (reference sequence). The CDR3 sequence is 13 residues long.

The chain is built from TRBV19 and TRBJ2-2; 13 bases are a match to TRBD2. CDR3 size: 16 residues. V was clipped by 3 bases and J by 6 bases; unmatched bases: 4. The germline gives CDR1 LNHDA, CDR2 SQIVND (reference sequence). CDR3 DNA: TGTGCCAGTAGTATGCGTACTAGCGGGGGGGCCGGGGAGCTGTTTTTT. It translates to CASSMRTSGGAGELFF.

The chain links TRBV19 to TRBJ2-2, with no clear D. There are 12 residues in the CDR3. Trimming stripped 6 bases from V and 6 bases from J, with 8 bases between. Germline CDR1 and CDR2: LNHDA and SQIVND (reference sequence). This CDR3 is CASSEISGELFF. For the CDR3, the DNA is TGTGCCAGTAGCGAAATATCCGGGGAGCTGTTTTTT.

This rearrangement joins TRBV11-3 to TRBJ2-1, with a tentative D call TRBD2 (5 bases). CDR1 and CDR2 (germline): SGHNT, YENEEA. V lost 0 bases to trimming and J lost 7 bases, with 13 bases between them. The CDR3 is 15 amino acids. The CDR3 nucleotides are TGTGCCAGCAGCTTAGATCCCGGGGTTGGAAATGAGCAGTTCTTC. It translates to CASSLDPGVGNEQFF.

This clone was counted only a few times. The CDR3 coding sequence is TGTGCCAGCAGCCGTCAGACAGGGGCTGGAAACACCATATATTTT. Its protein is CASSRQTGAGNTIYF. The chain recombines TRBV7-6 with TRBJ1-3, with 8 bases aligning to TRBD1. Per germline, CDR1 SGHVS and CDR2 FNYEAQ. The junction had 5 bases not matched to a gene; V was cut back by 5 bases and J by 2 bases. This CDR3 has 15 amino acids.

The chain combines TRBV5-1 with TRBJ1-4; no firm D call. Trimming removed 0 bases from V and 0 bases from J, with 9 bases in between. Looked up from germline, CDR1 is SGHRS and CDR2 is YFSETQ. The CDR3 runs to 16 residues. The CDR3, as DNA: TGCGCCAGCAGCTTGGCCGGCGGGTCAACTAATGAAAAACTGTTTTTT. The encoded protein is CASSLAGGSTNEKLFF.

The genes are TRBV5-1 and TRBJ1-2; D is ambiguous. The CDR3 loop spans 13 amino acids. Germline V gene sequence: CDR1 SGHRS, CDR2 YFSETQ. Trimming shortened V by 5 bases and J by 10 bases, and 18 bases separated the two germline ends. Here the CDR3 reads CASSPEGLEDYTF. The DNA for the CDR3 is TGCGCCAGCAGTCCCGAAGGGTTGGAGGACTACACCTTC.

This chain joins TRBV9 and TRBJ1-3; D remains unclear. Between the trimmed V and J ends, which lost 3 bases and 4 bases, there was a span of 20 bases. From germline, CDR1 is SGDLS and CDR2 YYNGEE. CDR3 length equals 17 residues. CDR3 in amino acids: CASSAPGGGSRGNTIYF. Here the CDR3 DNA reads TGTGCCAGCAGCGCTCCAGGTGGAGGGAGTCGGGGAAACACCATATATTTT.